One and the same sample provided the 18 T cell receptor beta chains below, sequenced in a study of blood T cell repertoires in COVID-19. Some clones are missing from TCRdb's copy, which holds only in-frame ones; the method was immunoSEQ multiplex PCR. Counted here are tens of thousands of clones, approximately 91% occurring once; the ten biggest clones make up about 13%. Specimen: peripheral blood. The origin of the receptors is a woman in her fifties or sixties with active COVID-19.

V usage is TRBV20-1 and J usage is TRBJ2-5, with 8 bases aligning to TRBD1. The CDR3 is 12 residues long. J gave up 4 bases and V 3 bases, and 1 base lay outside the gene matches. Germline loops: CDR1 DFQATT, CDR2 SNEGSKA (reference sequence). In DNA form, the CDR3 reads TGCAGTGCTAGTGACAGGGGAGAGACCCAGTACTTC. Translating gives CSASDRGETQYF.

Worth noting for this clone: This specimen includes other DNA sequences encoding the same CDR3. V gene TRBV5-1 combines with J gene TRBJ1-2, with TRBD1 identical over 8 bases. There are 15 residues in the CDR3. Germline V CDR1 and CDR2: SGHRS, YFSETQ. Trimming took 0 bases from V and 4 from J; bases not matched to a gene: 5. CDR3 sequence reads: CASSLDGQGPYGYTF. The CDR3 coding sequence is TGCGCCAGCAGCTTGGATGGACAGGGCCCCTATGGCTACACCTTC. Variable domain in full (rest from reference TRBV5-1 and TRBJ1-2): KAGVTQTPRYLIKTRGQQVTLSCSPISGHRSVSWYQQTPGQGLQFLFEYFSETQRNKGNFPGRFSGRQFSNSRSEMNVSTLELGDSALYLCASSLDGQGPYGYTFGSGTRLTVV.

This rearrangement joins TRBV18 to TRBJ1-1; perhaps TRBD1 as D (6 bases). The V gene's germline CDR1 is KGHSH and CDR2 LQKENI. The CDR3 loop spans 13 amino acids. Trimming cost V 5 bases and J 5 bases, with 12 bases left between them. CDR3 nucleotide sequence: TGTGCCAGCTCAACAGGGTTGGGGACTGAAGCTTTCTTT. It encodes CASSTGLGTEAFF.

The chain couples TRBV27 to TRBJ2-1, with TRBD1 as a possible D gene (6 bases). The CDR3 has 13 residues. The germline V and J ends were trimmed by 3 bases and 9 bases, with 12 bases remaining between them. Per germline, CDR1 MNHEY and CDR2 SMNVEV (reference sequence). The CDR3 DNA is TGTGCCAGCAGTTTTGGTACAGGGATTGAGCAGTTCTTC. Translated, it gives CASSFGTGIEQFF.

The rearrangement links TRBV4-1 to TRBJ1-1; weak D call: TRBD1 (5 bases). This CDR3 has 17 residues. Trimming removed 6 bases from V and 1 base from J, with 21 bases in between. Germline loops: CDR1 MGHRA, CDR2 YSYEKL. The CDR3 protein is CASSNTKRDSSNTEAFF. DNA of the CDR3: TGCGCCAGCAGTAACACAAAGCGAGACAGCTCGAACACTGAAGCTTTCTTT.

This chain joins TRBV6-1 and TRBJ2-1; the D gene is possibly TRBD2 (6 bases). The ends were cut back, 0 bases at V and 6 bases at J, with 18 bases in the middle. Per the germline V gene, CDR1 is MNHNS and CDR2 is SASEGT. The CDR3 sequence is 17 residues long. Here the CDR3 DNA reads TGTGCCAGCAGTGAAGCGCGCACTAGCAGGGTGAGCAATGAGCAGTTCTTC. As protein: CASSEARTSRVSNEQFF.

The rearrangement joins TRBV21-1 to TRBJ2-7; the listed D gene, TRBD2, was not tested against the DNA. TRBV21-1 is reported as a pseudogene. The CDR3 contains 15 residues. The CDR3 reads CASSTGLAGSYEQYF. The CDR3 nucleotides are TGTGCCAGCAGCACGGGCTTAGCGGGGAGCTACGAGCAGTACTTC.

This chain links TRBV19 with TRBJ2-1; D is perhaps TRBD1 (6 bases). Germline V gene sequence: CDR1 LNHDA, CDR2 SQIVND (reference sequence). There are 13 residues in the CDR3. V lost 5 bases and J lost 8, with 13 bases in between. CDR3 DNA: TGTGCCAGTAGTCGGCGGACAGACTATGAGCAGTTCTTC. Amino acid sequence: CASSRRTDYEQFF.

The chain uses TRBV28 and TRBJ2-1; 8 bases line up with TRBD2. The CDR3 has 17 amino acids. Germline V gene sequence: CDR1 MDHEN, CDR2 SYDVKM. The junction had 9 bases not matched to a gene; V was cut back by 5 bases and J by 0 bases. CDR3 loop: CASSPPSGGLSYNEQFF. As DNA, the CDR3 is TGTGCCAGCAGTCCCCCGAGCGGGGGCCTCTCCTACAATGAGCAGTTCTTC. Full variable domain (rest looked up from reference TRBV28 and TRBJ2-1): DVKVTQSSRYLVKRTGEKVFLECVQDMDHENMFWYRQDPGLGLRLIYFSYDVKMKEKGDIPEGYSVSREKKERFSLILESASTNQTSMYLCASSPPSGGLSYNEQFFGPGTRLTVL.

This chain connects TRBV6-2 or TRBV6-3 to TRBJ2-2; D is perhaps TRBD2 (6 bases). Germline-derived CDR1 and CDR2 are MNHEY and SVGEGT. The V end lost 7 bases, the J end lost 3 bases, and 15 bases lay between the germline ends. This CDR3 contains 15 residues. CDR3 residues: CASTPTAGYTGELFF. The DNA for the CDR3 is TGTGCCAGCACCCCCACGGCGGGGTACACCGGGGAGCTGTTTTTT.

This chain links TRBV5-1 with TRBJ1-2; TRBD1 is a possible D gene (6 bases). Trimming shortened V by 5 bases and J by 7 bases, and 24 bases separated the two germline ends. Looked up from germline, CDR1 is SGHRS and CDR2 is YFSETQ. The CDR3 is 16 amino acids. This CDR3 reads CASSPAGGQSSGGYTF. CDR3 coding DNA: TGCGCCAGCAGTCCCGCCGGGGGGCAAAGTTCAGGTGGCTACACCTTC.

CDR3 amino acids: CASSQNHNKAFF. In nucleotides, the CDR3 is TGTGCCAGCAGCCAAAACCACAATAAAGCTTTCTTT. V is TRBV3-1 (or the pseudogene TRBV3-2) and J is TRBJ1-1, with D hard to call. The germline CDR1 and CDR2 sequences are LGHDT and YNNKEL (reference sequence). V was shortened by 2 bases and J by 9 bases, with 10 bases between the two germline ends. CDR3 size: 12 residues.

This chain joins TRBV21-1 and TRBJ2-7; the DNA was not compared with TRBD2, the D call given in the table. TRBV21-1 is flagged as a pseudogene. There are 19 residues in the CDR3. The CDR3 reads CASSKARGKAQRGGYEQYF. The CDR3 DNA is TGTGCCAGCAGCAAGGCCAGGGGCAAGGCGCAAAGGGGGGGGTACGAGCAGTACTTC.

The chain couples TRBV5-4 to TRBJ2-3, with a tentative D call TRBD1 (5 bases). V shed 1 base and J shed 1 base, with 13 bases lying between them. CDR1 and CDR2 (germline): SGHNT, YYREEE (reference sequence). The CDR3 totals 16 residues. The CDR3 reads CASSLQQAAGTDTQYF. CDR3 DNA sequence: TGTGCCAGCAGCTTGCAACAGGCGGCGGGCACAGATACGCAGTATTTT.

The chain couples TRBV15 to TRBJ2-1; D may be TRBD1 (6 bases). The V gene's germline CDR1 is LNHNV and CDR2 YYDKDF (reference sequence). V was cut by 5 bases and J by 11 bases, with 13 bases left in between. This CDR3 comprises 12 residues. The CDR3 coding sequence is TGTGCCACCAGCGAGCGAGGACAGAAGCAGTTCTTC. It encodes CATSERGQKQFF. Variable domain in full (rest from reference TRBV15 and TRBJ2-1): DAMVIQNPRYQVTQFGKPVTLSCSQTLNHNVMYWYQQKSSQAPKLLFHYYDKDFNNEADTPDNFQSRRPNTSFCFLDIRSPGLGDTAMYLCATSERGQKQFFGPGTRLTVL.

The CDR3 is CASSRGAAEANEKLFF. The DNA for the CDR3 is TGTGCCAGCAGCCGGGGGGCCGCGGAGGCTAATGAAAAACTGTTTTTT. This chain joins TRBV7-2 and TRBJ1-4, with D perhaps matching TRBD1 (6 bases). The CDR3 runs to 16 residues. Germline CDR1 reads SGHTA; CDR2 reads FQGNSA. Trimming took 5 bases from V and 3 from J, leaving 16 bases between them.

The chain carries TRBV6-5 and TRBJ1-4; maybe TRBD1 (5 bases). The CDR3 extends over 14 amino acids. Germline V gene sequence: CDR1 MNHEY, CDR2 SVGAGI. Trimming shortened V by 4 bases and J by 8 bases, and 14 bases separated the two germline ends. CDR3 nucleotide sequence: TGTGCCAGCAGTTTCAGGCCATGGGGCGAAAAACTGTTTTTT. Translating it yields CASSFRPWGEKLFF.

The chain combines TRBV4-3 with TRBJ2-3, with 11 bases fitting TRBD2. Germline CDR1 LGHNA, CDR2 YSLEER. Losses at the gene ends were 0 bases for V and 3 bases for J; bases not matched to a gene: 8. The CDR3 consists of 18 residues. In DNA form, the CDR3 reads TGCGCCAGCAGCCAAGATGCTAGCGGGGGGTCCCGGACAGATACGCAGTATTTT. Translation gives CASSQDASGGSRTDTQYF.